Following are 30 T cell receptor beta chains from one sample sequenced in a study of blood T cell repertoires in COVID-19. Libraries were prepared by immunoSEQ multiplex PCR; TCRdb keeps only in-frame clonotypes and omits some of them. The sample yields 150,000 or so clones, approximately 85% seen once. Sample: peripheral blood. The source is a man in his 60s who had recovered from COVID-19.

The chain couples TRBV6-5 to TRBJ2-7; TRBD2 might be the D (5 bases). This CDR3 is 15 amino acids long. The V gene lost 6 bases and the J gene lost 3 bases, with 18 bases spanning the gap. The germline CDR1 and CDR2 sequences are MNHEY and SVGAGI. The CDR3 DNA reads TGTGCCAGCAGCTCCCCCCGGACTCCACACTACGAGCAGTACTTC. It encodes CASSSPRTPHYEQYF.

The V and J genes are TRBV3-1 (or the pseudogene TRBV3-2) and TRBJ2-7; tentative D call: TRBD1 (6 bases). Looked up from germline, CDR1 is LGHDT and CDR2 is YNNKEL (reference sequence). Trimming stripped 4 bases from V and 7 bases from J, with 17 bases between. This CDR3 has 14 residues. The CDR3 DNA sequence: TGTGCCAGCAGCCGGGGACATTGGTATGGGGAGCAGTACTTC. Translating it yields CASSRGHWYGEQYF.

Turning to this clone: Other DNA sequences within the sample encode an identical CDR3. The rearrangement joins TRBV5-1 to TRBJ1-2; D is possibly TRBD1 (5 bases). The CDR3 runs to 15 residues. Germline V gives CDR1 SGHRS, CDR2 YFSETQ. V dropped 2 bases and J dropped 0 bases, with 11 bases sitting between them. In DNA form, the CDR3 reads TGCGCCAGCAGCTTACAAACAGGTGCTAACTATGGCTACACCTTC. Its protein is CASSLQTGANYGYTF.

This chain joins TRBV11-3 and TRBJ2-3; 9 bases line up with TRBD2. V gave up 2 bases and J gave up 11 bases; unmatched junction bases: 5. CDR1 SGHNT and CDR2 YENEEA come from the germline V gene. The length of the CDR3 is 13 residues. The CDR3 nucleotides read TGTGCCAGCAGCTTAAATCAAGCGGGGGGGCAGTATTTT. This codes for CASSLNQAGGQYF.

The J gene is TRBJ1-2, the V gene TRBV7-9; 7 bases agree with TRBD1. Per germline, CDR1 SEHNR and CDR2 FQNEAQ (reference sequence). This CDR3 spans 14 amino acids. V shed 3 bases, J shed 1 base, and the junction held 2 bases outside the gene matches. CDR3 nucleotides: TGTGCCAGCAGCTTCCAGGGGGATAACTATGGCTACACCTTC. It translates to CASSFQGDNYGYTF.

The chain is built from TRBV7-2 and TRBJ1-2, with D possibly matching TRBD1 (6 bases). The length of the CDR3 is 16 residues. Looked up from germline, CDR1 is SGHTA and CDR2 is FQGNSA. V shed 5 bases and J shed 8 bases, with 24 bases lying between them. The CDR3 loop reads CASSPADISGGRGYTF. The CDR3 DNA reads as TGTGCCAGCAGCCCAGCCGACATCTCGGGGGGCCGGGGCTACACCTTC.

The rearrangement joins TRBV5-1 to TRBJ2-1; 7 bases are a match to TRBD1. The CDR3 loop spans 15 amino acids. The germline gives CDR1 SGHRS, CDR2 YFSETQ. V dropped 0 bases and J dropped 3; count of bases not matched to a gene: 3. The DNA of the CDR3 is TGCGCCAGCAGCTTGGGACAGGGATTCTACAATGAGCAGTTCTTC. Encoded protein: CASSLGQGFYNEQFF. Variable domain in full (rest from reference TRBV5-1 and TRBJ2-1): KAGVTQTPRYLIKTRGQQVTLSCSPISGHRSVSWYQQTPGQGLQFLFEYFSETQRNKGNFPGRFSGRQFSNSRSEMNVSTLELGDSALYLCASSLGQGFYNEQFFGPGTRLTVL.

The rearrangement uses TRBV29-1 and TRBJ2-7; D gene uncertain. The CDR3 has 13 residues. Germline assignment: CDR1 SQVTM and CDR2 ANQGSEA. Trimming shortened V by 5 bases and J by 0 bases, and 11 bases separated the two germline ends. In DNA form, the CDR3 reads TGCAGCGTTCGGGTTCACCTCTCCTACGAGCAGTACTTC. It yields the protein CSVRVHLSYEQYF.

CDR3 residues: CASTTGVSTDTQYF. The CDR3 bases are TGCGCCAGCACGACAGGAGTTAGCACAGATACGCAGTATTTT. The chain couples TRBV4-1 to TRBJ2-3, with D perhaps TRBD1 (6 bases). With 7 bases removed from V and 0 bases from J, the gap between germline ends came to 11 bases. This CDR3 is 14 amino acids long. CDR1 is MGHRA and CDR2 is YSYEKL in the germline V gene.

This chain uses TRBV19 with TRBJ1-5; 7 nucleotides line up with TRBD1. This CDR3 is built from 14 residues. V was pared by 6 bases and J by 4 bases, with 6 bases of the junction left unmatched. Per the germline V gene, CDR1 is LNHDA and CDR2 is SQIVND (reference sequence). CDR3 nucleotide sequence: TGTGCCAGTAGCCCGGGACAGAAAAATCAGCCCCAGCATTTT. Its translation: CASSPGQKNQPQHF.

This chain links TRBV7-3 with TRBJ2-1, with 9 nucleotides matching TRBD1. This CDR3 has 15 amino acids. V lost 4 bases, J lost 8 bases, and 9 bases stayed unmatched. Germline loops: CDR1 SGHTA, CDR2 FQGTGA. The CDR3 DNA is TGTGCCAGCAGCTCAGGGGACAGGGTCGCCGATGAGCAGTTCTTC. Translation gives CASSSGDRVADEQFF.

The rearrangement uses TRBV4-3 and TRBJ2-2, with TRBD1 identical over 8 bases. This CDR3 has 18 residues. The germline V gene encodes CDR1 LGHNA and CDR2 YSLEER. J was trimmed by 9 bases and V by 0 bases; bases with no gene match: 15. The CDR3: CASSQDRQGAFQDRELFF. The CDR3 nucleotides read TGCGCCAGCAGCCAAGACCGGCAGGGGGCCTTTCAGGACAGGGAGCTGTTTTTT.

On this clone itself: The same CDR3 also results from other DNA sequences found in this sample. This chain connects TRBV7-2 to TRBJ1-3, with 10 bases matching TRBD1. The ends lost 3 bases at V and 4 bases at J; junction bases unmatched: 3. The CDR3 totals 15 residues. CDR1 and CDR2 (germline): SGHTA, FQGNSA. CDR3 nucleotides: TGTGCCAGCAGCTTGGACAGGGGGTCCGGAAACACCATATATTTT. This encodes CASSLDRGSGNTIYF.

This clone was observed a handful of times. The V call is TRBV6-2 or TRBV6-3, the J call TRBJ1-5; the match to TRBD1 covers 9 bases. Per the germline V gene, CDR1 is MNHEY and CDR2 is SVGEGT. The CDR3 has 16 amino acids. Trimming at V came to 5 bases and at J to 5 bases, leaving 10 bases not matched to a gene. The CDR3 sequence: CASSKPPGQGYQPQHF. The CDR3 nucleotides read TGTGCCAGCAGTAAACCTCCGGGACAGGGCTATCAGCCCCAGCATTTT.

The V call is TRBV6-2 or TRBV6-3, the J call TRBJ2-5; TRBD1 matches 8 bases. Germline trimming cut 1 base from V and 2 bases from J; bases unmatched to any gene: 6. The CDR3 is 16 residues long. Germline assignment: CDR1 MNHEY and CDR2 SVGEGT. The CDR3 spells CASSYWTGRGQETQYF. The CDR3 nucleotides are TGTGCCAGCAGTTACTGGACAGGGAGAGGACAAGAGACCCAGTACTTC.

Only one count was recorded for this clone. This chain uses TRBV19 with TRBJ1-1; no reliable D call. CDR3 length equals 13 residues. Trimming shortened V by 5 bases and J by 1 base, and 8 bases separated the two germline ends. Germline assignment: CDR1 LNHDA and CDR2 SQIVND (reference sequence). The CDR3 spells CASSLTKNTEAFF. The CDR3 DNA sequence: TGTGCCAGTAGTCTCACAAAGAACACTGAAGCTTTCTTT.

This chain connects TRBV2 to TRBJ2-7, with 7 bases aligning to TRBD1. The J segment lost 0 bases and the V segment lost 6 bases, leaving 5 bases of the junction unmatched. CDR1 is SNHLY, CDR2 FYNNEI, per germline. This CDR3 region has 14 residues. CDR3 in amino acids: CASRRQGPSYEQYF. The CDR3 DNA reads as TGTGCCAGCAGAAGACAGGGCCCCTCCTACGAGCAGTACTTC. The entire variable domain, with the rest obtained from reference TRBV2 and TRBJ2-7, is as follows: EPEVTQTPSHQVTQMGQEVILRCVPISNHLYFYWYRQILGQKVEFLVSFYNNEISEKSEIFDDQFSVERPDGSNFTLKIRSTKLEDSAMYFCASRRQGPSYEQYFGPGTRLTVT.

The genes are TRBV29-1 and TRBJ1-2, with 9 positions matching TRBD1. The CDR3 contains 14 residues. The germline V gene encodes CDR1 SQVTM and CDR2 ANQGSEA. V lost 1 base to trimming and J lost 6 bases; unmatched junction nucleotides: 6. CDR3 loop: CSVEGWTGENGYTF. In nucleotides, the CDR3 is TGCAGCGTTGAAGGGTGGACAGGGGAAAATGGCTACACCTTC.

The gene calls are TRBV11-2 and TRBJ1-3, with a tentative D call TRBD1 (5 bases). The CDR3 runs to 15 residues. Germline V lookup: CDR1 SGHAT, CDR2 FQNNGV. Trimming stripped 2 bases from V and 8 bases from J, with 16 bases between. CDR3 nucleotides: TGTGCCAGCAGCTTATCTGGGCAGGGTCAGGACACCATATATTTT. This codes for CASSLSGQGQDTIYF.

The V gene is TRBV10-3, the J gene TRBJ1-5; D not resolved. Germline V gene lookup returns CDR1 ENHRY and CDR2 SYGVKD. Trimming left V 4 bases short and J 3 bases short, with 10 bases between. The length of the CDR3 is 14 residues. The CDR3 reads CAISGGGINQPQHF. The CDR3 DNA reads TGTGCCATCAGTGGAGGAGGGATCAATCAGCCCCAGCATTTT.

The chain links TRBV2 to TRBJ2-3; TRBD2 agrees at 10 bases. Looked up from germline, CDR1 is SNHLY and CDR2 is FYNNEI. This CDR3 has 16 amino acids. V trimming: 6 bases; J trimming: 2 bases; junction bases outside the gene matches: 8. The DNA of the CDR3 is TGTGCCAGCAGGTTACTAGCGGGGACGCCCACAGATACGCAGTATTTT. Translation: CASRLLAGTPTDTQYF.

This clone was seen a few times. The V gene is TRBV2, the J gene TRBJ1-3; D is unclear. CDR3 length: 14 residues. Per germline, CDR1 SNHLY and CDR2 FYNNEI. Trimming removed 6 bases from V and 0 bases from J, with 9 bases in between. The CDR3 bases are TGTGCCAGCAGACCCTCAGGCTCTGGAAACACCATATATTTT. Its translation: CASRPSGSGNTIYF.

This chain uses TRBV30 with TRBJ1-1, with TRBD1 matching 8 bases. Germline CDR1 and CDR2: GTSNPN and SVGIG (reference sequence). After removal of 1 base from V and 0 bases from J, the junction contained 10 bases not matched to a gene. The CDR3 has 17 residues. The chain's CDR3 is CAWSGQDRVGLNTEAFF. The CDR3 coding sequence is TGTGCCTGGAGTGGGCAGGACAGGGTAGGCCTGAACACTGAAGCTTTCTTT.

V usage is TRBV5-8 and J usage is TRBJ1-3; D remains ambiguous. This CDR3 comprises 17 residues. Trimming cost V 0 bases and J 3 bases, with 16 bases left between them. Germline CDR1 and CDR2: SGHTS and YDEGEE. CDR3 loop: CASSLVLGLTHGNTIYF. In DNA, the CDR3 is TGTGCCAGCAGCTTGGTCTTGGGCCTAACCCATGGAAACACCATATATTTT.

CDR3 amino acids: CASSPPLGSNTEAFF. The CDR3 coding sequence is TGTGCCAGCTCACCCCCCCTGGGGAGTAACACTGAAGCTTTCTTT. The chain joins TRBV18 to TRBJ1-1; no reliable D call. Trimming removed 3 bases at V and 2 bases at J, with 13 bases between. The CDR3 extends over 15 amino acids. The V gene's germline CDR1 is KGHSH and CDR2 LQKENI.

This clone was detected a few times. The chain recombines TRBV6-5 with TRBJ2-6; no clear D gene. There are 14 residues in the CDR3. The germline V and J ends were trimmed by 3 bases and 1 base, with 4 bases remaining between them. From germline, CDR1 is MNHEY and CDR2 SVGAGI. The CDR3: CASSYISGANVLTF. CDR3 sequence (DNA): TGTGCCAGCAGTTATATATCTGGGGCCAACGTCCTGACTTTC.

The chain couples TRBV11-1 to TRBJ1-2; no firm D call. V was trimmed by 3 bases and J by 8 bases, leaving 10 bases between them. The V gene's germline CDR1 is SGHAT and CDR2 FQDESV (reference sequence). CDR3 length equals 12 residues. In DNA, the CDR3 is TGTGCCAGCAGCTTGGAGGGTTACGGCTACACCTTC. Translating it yields CASSLEGYGYTF.

The rearrangement uses TRBV6-1 and TRBJ1-2; 9 nucleotides agree with TRBD1. The CDR3 loop spans 16 amino acids. CDR1 is MNHNS, CDR2 SASEGT, per germline. The J segment lost 8 bases and the V segment lost 4 bases, leaving 14 bases of the junction unmatched. The CDR3 here is CASSGGTGLPSWGYTF. The CDR3 DNA reads TGTGCCAGCAGTGGTGGGACAGGGCTCCCTTCGTGGGGCTACACCTTC.

This chain connects TRBV7-9 to TRBJ2-1, with D possibly being TRBD2 (5 bases). This CDR3 is 12 amino acids long. Trimming pared 5 bases from V and 15 bases from J, leaving 17 bases between. CDR1 is SEHNR and CDR2 is FQNEAQ in the germline V gene (reference sequence). CDR3 DNA: TGTGCCAGCAGCCCTAGAGGCCGACGGGGGTTCTTC. It is translated as CASSPRGRRGFF.

This chain links TRBV27 with TRBJ1-3; perhaps TRBD1 as D (6 bases). Germline V lookup: CDR1 MNHEY, CDR2 SMNVEV (reference sequence). The V end was cut by 5 bases, the J end by 2 bases, with 10 bases between. The CDR3 consists of 14 residues. CDR3 nucleotide sequence: TGTGCCAGCAGTCAAAACAGGGCTGGAAACACCATATATTTT. This translates into CASSQNRAGNTIYF.